This note documents a single TCR beta chain sequence. Assay: immunoSEQ multiplex PCR; the TCRdb copy retains only in-frame clones and omits some. The sample holds roughly 360,000 clones, 88% seen once. The data belong to a study of blood T cell repertoires in COVID-19. This CDR3 has 13 residues. V shed 9 bases and J shed 6 bases, with 13 bases lying between them. Per germline, CDR1 KGHDR and CDR2 SFDVKD. The sample consisted of PBMCs or T cells enriched from blood (not recorded which). The receptor was isolated from a woman in her 30s with acute COVID-19. The J gene is TRBJ2-2, the V gene TRBV24-1; D possibly corresponds to TRBD2 (5 bases). CDR3 DNA sequence: TGTGCCACCGCCAGACTACTTTCCGGGGAGCTGTTTTTT. It translates to CATARLLSGELFF.